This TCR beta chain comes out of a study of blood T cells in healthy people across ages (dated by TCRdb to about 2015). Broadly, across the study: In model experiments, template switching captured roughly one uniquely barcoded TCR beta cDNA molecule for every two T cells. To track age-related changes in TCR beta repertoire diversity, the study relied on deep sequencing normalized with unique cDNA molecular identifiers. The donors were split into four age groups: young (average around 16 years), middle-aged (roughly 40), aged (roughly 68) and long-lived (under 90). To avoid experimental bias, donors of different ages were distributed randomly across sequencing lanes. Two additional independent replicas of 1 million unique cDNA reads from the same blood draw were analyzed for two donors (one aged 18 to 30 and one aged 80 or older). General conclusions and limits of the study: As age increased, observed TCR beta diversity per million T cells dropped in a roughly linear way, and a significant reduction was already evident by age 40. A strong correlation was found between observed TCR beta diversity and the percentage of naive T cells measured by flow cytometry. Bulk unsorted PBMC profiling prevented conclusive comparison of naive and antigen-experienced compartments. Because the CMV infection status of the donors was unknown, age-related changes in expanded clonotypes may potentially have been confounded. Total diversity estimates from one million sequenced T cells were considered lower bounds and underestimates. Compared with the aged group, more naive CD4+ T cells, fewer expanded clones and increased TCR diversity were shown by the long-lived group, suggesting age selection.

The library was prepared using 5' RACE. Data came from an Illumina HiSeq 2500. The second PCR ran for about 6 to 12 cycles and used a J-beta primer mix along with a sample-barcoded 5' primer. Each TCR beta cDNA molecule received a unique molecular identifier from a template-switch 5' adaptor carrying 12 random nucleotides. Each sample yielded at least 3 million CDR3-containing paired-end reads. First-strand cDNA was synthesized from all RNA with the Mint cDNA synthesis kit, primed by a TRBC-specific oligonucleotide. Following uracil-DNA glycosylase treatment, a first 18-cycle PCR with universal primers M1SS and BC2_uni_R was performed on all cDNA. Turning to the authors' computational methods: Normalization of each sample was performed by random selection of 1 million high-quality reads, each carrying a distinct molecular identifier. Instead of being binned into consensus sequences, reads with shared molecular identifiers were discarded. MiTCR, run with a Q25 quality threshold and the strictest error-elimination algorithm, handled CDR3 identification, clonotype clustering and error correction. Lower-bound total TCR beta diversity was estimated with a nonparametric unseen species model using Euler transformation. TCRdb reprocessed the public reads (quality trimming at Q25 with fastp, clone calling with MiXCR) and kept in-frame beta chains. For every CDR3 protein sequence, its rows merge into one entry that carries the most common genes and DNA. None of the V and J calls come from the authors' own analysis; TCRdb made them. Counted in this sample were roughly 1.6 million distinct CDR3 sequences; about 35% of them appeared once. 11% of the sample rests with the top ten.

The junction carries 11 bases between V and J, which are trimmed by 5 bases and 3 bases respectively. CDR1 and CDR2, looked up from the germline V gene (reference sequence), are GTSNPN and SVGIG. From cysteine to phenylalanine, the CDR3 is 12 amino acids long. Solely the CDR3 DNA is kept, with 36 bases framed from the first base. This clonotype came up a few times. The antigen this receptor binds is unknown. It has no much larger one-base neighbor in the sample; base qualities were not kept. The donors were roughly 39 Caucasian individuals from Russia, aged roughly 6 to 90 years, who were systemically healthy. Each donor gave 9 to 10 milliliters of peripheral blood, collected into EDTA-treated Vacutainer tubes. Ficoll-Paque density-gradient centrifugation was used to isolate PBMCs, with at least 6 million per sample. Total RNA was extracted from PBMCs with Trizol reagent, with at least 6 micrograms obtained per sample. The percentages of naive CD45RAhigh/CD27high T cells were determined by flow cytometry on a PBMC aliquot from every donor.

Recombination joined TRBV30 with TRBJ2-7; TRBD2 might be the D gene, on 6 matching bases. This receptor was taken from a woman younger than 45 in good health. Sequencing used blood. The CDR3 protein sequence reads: CAWSGVGYEQYF. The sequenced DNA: TGTGCCTGGTCGGGAGTTGGCTACGAGCAGTACTTC.